Listed below are T cell receptor beta chains from one sample, sequenced in a study of control samples from healthy donors and cancer patients. Data came from immunoSEQ multiplex PCR; TCRdb stores just in-frame clones and leaves some out. The sample lists about 130,000 clones, about 88% seen once, with 1.5% to 2% in the top ten. Source material: blood. These receptors all come from a man aged 18-30 years in good health. CDR3s include the opening cysteine and the closing phenylalanine or tryptophan.

v_call: TRBV18
j_call: TRBJ1-1
cdr3_aa: CASSDFTGTEAFF

v_call: TRBV7-3
j_call: TRBJ1-2
cdr3_aa: CASSSGLSPGYTF

v_call: TRBV9
j_call: TRBJ1-1
cdr3_aa: CASSVTRATEAFF

v_call: TRBV11-2
j_call: TRBJ2-1
cdr3_aa: CASSESRTTGYNEQFF

v_call: TRBV27
j_call: TRBJ1-1
cdr3_aa: CASSTRDAISAFF

v_call: TRBV7-2
j_call: TRBJ2-7
cdr3_aa: CASSLIRTSGRAGVYF

v_call: TRBV12-3/TRBV12-4
j_call: TRBJ1-6
cdr3_aa: CASQDSVNSPLHF

v_call: TRBV18
j_call: TRBJ1-2
cdr3_aa: CASSPLPGRGPANYGYTF

v_call: TRBV18
j_call: TRBJ1-2
cdr3_aa: CASSGGQAQSNYGYTF

v_call: TRBV4-3
j_call: TRBJ2-2
cdr3_aa: CASSQDRATGELFF

v_call: TRBV9
j_call: TRBJ2-2
cdr3_aa: CASSPPKNTGELFF

v_call: TRBV29-1
j_call: TRBJ2-2
cdr3_aa: CSVANRANTGELFF

v_call: TRBV28
j_call: TRBJ2-2
cdr3_aa: CASSLRQGRAGELFF

v_call: TRBV2
j_call: TRBJ1-2
cdr3_aa: CASSEQGYGYTF

v_call: TRBV7-8
j_call: TRBJ2-1
cdr3_aa: CASSLLGQYNEQFF

v_call: TRBV4-3
j_call: TRBJ2-7
cdr3_aa: CASSERPQGSSYEQYF

v_call: TRBV30
j_call: TRBJ1-1
cdr3_aa: CAWSVVRTGGTEAFF

v_call: TRBV20-1
j_call: TRBJ2-5
cdr3_aa: CSACGSSGRSQETQYF

v_call: TRBV15
j_call: TRBJ2-7
cdr3_aa: CATSPAVDREQYF

v_call: TRBV5-4
j_call: TRBJ2-7
cdr3_aa: CASSLEGGSGNEQYF

v_call: TRBV28
j_call: TRBJ2-7
cdr3_aa: CASSRPGQGLIYEQYF

v_call: TRBV14
j_call: TRBJ2-7
cdr3_aa: CASSQGRGREQYF

v_call: TRBV5-1
j_call: TRBJ1-1
cdr3_aa: CASSWDGRNTEAFF

v_call: TRBV4-3
j_call: TRBJ2-4
cdr3_aa: CASSQAGMSIQYF

v_call: TRBV13
j_call: TRBJ1-5
cdr3_aa: CASSLGWGQPQHF

v_call: TRBV6-2/TRBV6-3
j_call: TRBJ2-7
cdr3_aa: CASSSDRAEQYF

v_call: TRBV6-5
j_call: TRBJ2-7
cdr3_aa: CASTPTSSRNAEQYF

v_call: TRBV27
j_call: TRBJ2-7
cdr3_aa: CASSSKPGQGPYEQYF

v_call: TRBV27
j_call: TRBJ2-6
cdr3_aa: CASSQTTVGVGGANVLTF

v_call: TRBV7-2
j_call: TRBJ1-5
cdr3_aa: CASRHSNRRQINQPQHF

v_call: TRBV10-3
j_call: TRBJ2-7
cdr3_aa: CATADVYEQYF

v_call: TRBV4-3
j_call: TRBJ2-3
cdr3_aa: CASSQTMTSTDTQYF

v_call: TRBV30
j_call: TRBJ1-2
cdr3_aa: CAWSLTGLNYGYTF

v_call: TRBV24-1
j_call: TRBJ2-1
cdr3_aa: CATSDLGYNEQFF

v_call: TRBV6-5
j_call: TRBJ2-7
cdr3_aa: CATLSPTGLGEQYF

v_call: TRBV30
j_call: TRBJ2-1
cdr3_aa: CACPKEGLAGAEQFF